The T cell receptor (beta chain) under discussion was sequenced for a study of tumor-infiltrating lymphocytes in primary liver carcinoma. Study in general: Resection treated the patients' primary liver carcinoma.

Germline CDR1 is SEHNR and CDR2 is FQNEAQ (reference sequence). With V trimmed by 5 bases and J by 0 bases, 4 bases remained unmatched. The CDR3 loop spans 15 amino acids. TCR beta cDNA was prepared out of about 510 ng total RNA by means of a constant-region primer. Libraries of TCR beta came from three nested multiplex PCR rounds with slightly modified ARM-PCR. Use of TRBV1-TRBV30 forward primers with a C-beta reverse primer characterized the first two PCR rounds, which lasted roughly 11 cycles each. TCRdb ran MiXCR on the multiplex PCR reads and lists one entry per CDR3 protein. This sample has about 310,000 distinct CDR3 sequences, with more than 55% found just once. Overall study results and limits: Researchers found tumor-adjacent and tumor-blood pairs overlapped less than tumor region pairs. Significantly larger top-250-clone fractions were found in tumors than in blood (p = 0.039).

This clonotype was detected only a few times. Its antigen is not known. Germline DNA was extracted alongside blood RNA, which was obtained from unsorted whole blood. Collected before surgery were four milliliters of peripheral blood. The chain uses TRBV7-9 and TRBJ2-7; 10 nucleotides align to TRBD1. This receptor was identified in a woman in her 30s with primary liver carcinoma and hepatitis B virus infection. Source material: peripheral blood. CDR3 nucleotide sequence: TGTGCCAGCAGCGAAGGACAGGGGGGCTCCTACGAGCAGTACTTC. It specifies CASSEGQGGSYEQYF.